This TCR beta chain was sequenced for a study of T cell responses to AZD1222 COVID-19 vaccine. The assay was immunoSEQ multiplex PCR, and TCRdb's table has in-frame clones only and misses some. The sample carries 100,000 to 150,000 clones, 85% to 90% recorded once. The CDR3 loop spans 16 amino acids. CDR1 and CDR2 (germline): SQVTM, ANQGSEA. The V gene end was trimmed by 6 bases and the J gene end by 1 base; junction bases not matched to a gene: 13. V gene TRBV29-1 combines with J gene TRBJ1-2, with 8 bases aligning to TRBD1. Sequenced material: peripheral blood, taken on day 0 of AZD1222 vaccination. The origin of this receptor is an adult in good health. DNA of the CDR3: TGCAGCGTCCGGCCACTTGGACAGGGATATAACTATGGCTACACCTTC. The encoded protein is CSVRPLGQGYNYGYTF.